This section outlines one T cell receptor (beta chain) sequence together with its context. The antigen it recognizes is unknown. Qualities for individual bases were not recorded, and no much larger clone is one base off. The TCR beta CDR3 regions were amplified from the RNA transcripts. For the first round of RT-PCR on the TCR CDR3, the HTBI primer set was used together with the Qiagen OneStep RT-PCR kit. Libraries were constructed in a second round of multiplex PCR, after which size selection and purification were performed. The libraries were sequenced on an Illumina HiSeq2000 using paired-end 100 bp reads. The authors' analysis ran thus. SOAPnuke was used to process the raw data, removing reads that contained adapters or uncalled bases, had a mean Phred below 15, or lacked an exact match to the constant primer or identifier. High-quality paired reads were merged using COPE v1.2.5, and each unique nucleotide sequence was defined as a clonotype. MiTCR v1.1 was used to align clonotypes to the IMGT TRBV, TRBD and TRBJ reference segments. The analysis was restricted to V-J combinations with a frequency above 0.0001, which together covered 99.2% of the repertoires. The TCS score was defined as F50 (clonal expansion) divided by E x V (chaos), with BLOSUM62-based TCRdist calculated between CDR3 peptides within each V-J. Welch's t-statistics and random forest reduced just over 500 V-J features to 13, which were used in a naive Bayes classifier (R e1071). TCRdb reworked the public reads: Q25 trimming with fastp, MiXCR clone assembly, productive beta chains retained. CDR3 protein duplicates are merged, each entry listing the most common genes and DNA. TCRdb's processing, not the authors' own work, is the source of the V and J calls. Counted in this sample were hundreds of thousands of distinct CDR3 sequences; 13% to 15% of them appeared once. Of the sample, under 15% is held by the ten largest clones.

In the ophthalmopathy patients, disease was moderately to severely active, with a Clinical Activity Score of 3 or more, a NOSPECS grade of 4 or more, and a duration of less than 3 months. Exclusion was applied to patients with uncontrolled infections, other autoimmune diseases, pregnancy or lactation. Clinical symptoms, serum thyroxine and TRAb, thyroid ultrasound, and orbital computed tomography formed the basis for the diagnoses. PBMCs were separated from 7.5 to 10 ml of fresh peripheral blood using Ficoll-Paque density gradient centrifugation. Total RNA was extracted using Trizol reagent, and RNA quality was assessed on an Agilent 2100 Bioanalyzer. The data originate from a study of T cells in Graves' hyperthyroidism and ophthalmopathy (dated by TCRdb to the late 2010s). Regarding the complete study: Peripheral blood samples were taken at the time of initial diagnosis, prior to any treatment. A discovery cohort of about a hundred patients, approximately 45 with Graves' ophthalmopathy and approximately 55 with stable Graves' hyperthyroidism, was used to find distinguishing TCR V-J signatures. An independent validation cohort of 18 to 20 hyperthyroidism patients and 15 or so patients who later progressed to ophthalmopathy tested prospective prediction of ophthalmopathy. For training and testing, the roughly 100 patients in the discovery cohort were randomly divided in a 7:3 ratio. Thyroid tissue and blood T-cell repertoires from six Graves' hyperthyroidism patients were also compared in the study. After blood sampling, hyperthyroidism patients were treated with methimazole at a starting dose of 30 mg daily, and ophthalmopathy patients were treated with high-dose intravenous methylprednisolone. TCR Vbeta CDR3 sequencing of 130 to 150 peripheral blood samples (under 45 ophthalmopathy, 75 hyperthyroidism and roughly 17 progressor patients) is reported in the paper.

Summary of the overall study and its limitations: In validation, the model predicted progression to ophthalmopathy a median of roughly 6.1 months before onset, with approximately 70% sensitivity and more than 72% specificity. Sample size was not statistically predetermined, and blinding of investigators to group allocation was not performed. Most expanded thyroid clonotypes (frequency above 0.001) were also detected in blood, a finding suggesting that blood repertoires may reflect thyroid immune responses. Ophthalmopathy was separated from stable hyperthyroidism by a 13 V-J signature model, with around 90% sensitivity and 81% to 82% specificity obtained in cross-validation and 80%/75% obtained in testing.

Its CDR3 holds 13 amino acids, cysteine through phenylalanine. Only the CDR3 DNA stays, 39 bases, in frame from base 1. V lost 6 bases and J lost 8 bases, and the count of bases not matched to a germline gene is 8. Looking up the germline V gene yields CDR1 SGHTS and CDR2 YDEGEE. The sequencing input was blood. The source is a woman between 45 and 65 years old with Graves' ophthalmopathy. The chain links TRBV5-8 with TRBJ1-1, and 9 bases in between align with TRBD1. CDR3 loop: CASKDRGTLEAFF. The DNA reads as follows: TGTGCCAGCAAGGACAGGGGAACTTTGGAAGCTTTCTTT. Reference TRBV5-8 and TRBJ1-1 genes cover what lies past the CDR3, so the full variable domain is EAGVTQSPTHLIKTRGQQATLRCSPISGHTSVYWYQQALGLGLQFLLWYDEGEERNRGNFPPRFSGRQFPNYSSELNVNALELEDSALYLCASKDRGTLEAFFGQGTRLTVV.